This is a list of T cell receptor beta chains from one sample in a study of blood T cell repertoires in COVID-19. The data were produced by immunoSEQ multiplex PCR, yet TCRdb's version contains in-frame clones alone and is incomplete. This sample has over 200,000 clones; 75% to 90% occur once, and the top ten carry about 4.7%. Sequenced input: PBMCs or T cells enriched from blood (not recorded which). The receptors come from a woman in her 30s who had been exposed to COVID-19. Each CDR3 is given with its conserved first and last residue. D genes are given only for firm matches. Not every row has a clone size; where given, it reads once, few, many or a size class.

d_call clone_size j_call v_call cdr3_nt cdr3_aa
- - TRBJ1-1 TRBV5-6 TGTGCCAGCACCACCGTGACTTTTACTGAAGCTTTCTTT CASTTVTFTEAFF
TRBD2 - TRBJ2-1 TRBV19 TGTGCCAGTAGTATCAGGTTTGGGGAGGGTTATGAGCAGTTCTTC CASSIRFGEGYEQFF
TRBD1 once TRBJ2-7 TRBV11-2 TGTGCCAGCAGCTTACCCTTAAGGACAGGTCTGCCCTACGAGCAGTACTTC CASSLPLRTGLPYEQYF
- - TRBJ1-6 TRBV27 TGTGCCAGCAGTTTTGGGGAGGGGAATTCACCCCTCCACTTT CASSFGEGNSPLHF
- - TRBJ1-1 TRBV30 TGTGCCTGGAGTGTCTCGACAATTGATCGAGCTTTCTTT CAWSVSTIDRAFF
- few TRBJ1-1 TRBV4-2 TGTGCCAGCAGCCCGAGGGAGTACATGAACACTGAAGCTTTCTTT CASSPREYMNTEAFF
TRBD1 once TRBJ1-2 TRBV27 TGTGCCAGCAGTAGGACAGGGATGGGCTTGAACTATGGCTACACCTTC CASSRTGMGLNYGYTF
TRBD2 - TRBJ2-7 TRBV3-1/TRBV3-2 TGTGCCAGCAGCCATAGCGGGGGGAGCCTTGACGAGCAGTACTTC CASSHSGGSLDEQYF
TRBD1 few TRBJ2-6 TRBV18 TGTGCCAGCTCACCCCTGGGACAGAACTCTGGGGCCAACGTCCTGACTTTC CASSPLGQNSGANVLTF
- few TRBJ2-1 TRBV11-2 TGTGCCAGCAGCGCCATCCCCAGGGGCCACAATGAGCAGTTCTTC CASSAIPRGHNEQFF
TRBD2 - TRBJ2-7 TRBV3-1/TRBV3-2 TGTGCCAGCAGCTTCGGACTAGCGGGGCTCTACGAGCAGTACTTC CASSFGLAGLYEQYF
TRBD2 - TRBJ2-5 TRBV19 TGTGCCAGTAGTATAGTTGGGGCTAGCGGGGGACCTCAAGAGACCCAGTACTTC CASSIVGASGGPQETQYF
- - TRBJ1-3 TRBV19 TGTGCCAGTAGTATGGGTACAGGGACGACGAGCTCTGGAAACACCATATATTTT CASSMGTGTTSSGNTIYF
- - TRBJ1-5 TRBV6-5 TGTGCCAGCAGCGAGACAGTTTATCGCAATCAGCCCCAGCATTTT CASSETVYRNQPQHF
TRBD1 - TRBJ1-3 TRBV5-6 TGTGCCAGCAGCCCGTGGGACAGTGGAAACACCATATATTTT CASSPWDSGNTIYF
- - TRBJ1-2 TRBV7-9 TGTGCCAGCAGCTTAGAAGGGGGAGGGGGCTACACCTTC CASSLEGGGGYTF
TRBD1 - TRBJ2-3 TRBV19 TGTGCCAGTAGTCTTCAGGGGGTCCCTTTATCCGATACGCAGTATTTT CASSLQGVPLSDTQYF
TRBD1 - TRBJ2-2 TRBV3-1/TRBV3-2 TGTGCCAGCAGCCTCCAGGGGGAGAGAACCGGGGAGCTGTTTTTT CASSLQGERTGELFF
- few TRBJ2-2 TRBV9 TGTGCCAGCAACGGTTTGGGGCTCCCCACCGGGGAGCTGTTTTTT CASNGLGLPTGELFF
- once TRBJ1-1 TRBV10-2 TGCGCCAGCAGCCGAAGGGACTCGGAGTTCACTGAAGCTTTCTTT CASSRRDSEFTEAFF
TRBD1 - TRBJ1-4 TRBV3-1/TRBV3-2 TGTGCCAGCAGCCTTAGGACAGGGACAAATGAAAAACTGTTTTTT CASSLRTGTNEKLFF
TRBD2 few TRBJ2-1 TRBV27 TGTGCCAGCAGCTTTCGGGGGGGTTACAATGAGCAGTTCTTC CASSFRGGYNEQFF
TRBD1 - TRBJ2-2 TRBV12-5 TGTGCTAGTGCCATGACACAGGGGAGCAACACCGGGGAGCTGTTTTTT CASAMTQGSNTGELFF
TRBD1 - TRBJ1-4 TRBV9 TGTGCCAGCAGCGTTTGGACAGGGAAGAATGAAAAACTGTTTTTT CASSVWTGKNEKLFF
- - TRBJ2-7 TRBV19 TGTGCCAGTAGTATTCAGGTCGGCACCTACGAGCAGTACTTC CASSIQVGTYEQYF
- - TRBJ1-5 TRBV5-1 TGCGCCAGCAGAGGGGGGGCGGATCAGCCCCAGCATTTT CASRGGADQPQHF
- - TRBJ1-2 TRBV19 TGTGCCAGCTCCATAGGGGAGGGTGGCTACACCTTC CASSIGEGGYTF
- - TRBJ1-5 TRBV19 TGTGCCAGTAGTCCTATGAATCAGCCCCAGCATTTT CASSPMNQPQHF
- - TRBJ1-2 TRBV6-1 TGTGCCAGCAGTGAAGGGGAGGGGATGGGCTATGGCTACACCTTC CASSEGEGMGYGYTF
- - TRBJ1-1 TRBV5-1 TGCGCCAGCAGCTTGGGGGATGCAGGGCTCGCTGAAGCTTTCTTT CASSLGDAGLAEAFF
- - TRBJ1-6 TRBV5-4 TGTGCCAGCAGACGCGGGAATTCACCCCTCCACTTT CASRRGNSPLHF
- once TRBJ1-1 TRBV18 TGTGCCAGCTCACCACCGAGCCCCTGGAGCACTGAAGCTTTCTTT CASSPPSPWSTEAFF
- - TRBJ2-5 TRBV9 TGTGCCAGCAGCGTACAGGGTGAACGAGAGACCCAGTACTTC CASSVQGERETQYF
- - TRBJ1-4 TRBV7-8 TGTGCCAGCAGCAACAGGGCTCGGGGTGAAAAACTGTTTTTT CASSNRARGEKLFF
- - TRBJ1-1 TRBV6-5 TGTGCCAGCAGAGACATTAACAGGGACACTGAAGCTTTCTTT CASRDINRDTEAFF
- - TRBJ1-1 TRBV27 TGTGCCAGCAGTAGTCTAAGAAACACTGAAGCTTTCTTT CASSSLRNTEAFF
- - TRBJ1-5 TRBV27 TGTGCCAGCAGTTTATTCAGGGGTGGGCAGCCCCAGCATTTT CASSLFRGGQPQHF
TRBD1 - TRBJ2-5 TRBV3-1/TRBV3-2 TGTGCCAGCAGCCGAGGGACAGGGAGACAAGAGACCCAGTACTTC CASSRGTGRQETQYF
- - TRBJ1-1 TRBV9 TGTGCCAGCAGCCTTGGGCGGAACACTGAAGCTTTCTTT CASSLGRNTEAFF
TRBD2 - TRBJ2-3 TRBV5-6 TGTGCCAGCAGCCCCGGGACTAGGTGGACAGATACGCAGTATTTT CASSPGTRWTDTQYF
TRBD2 - TRBJ2-3 TRBV13 TGTGCCAGCAGCCTGACTAGCGGTCCCACAGATACGCAGTATTTT CASSLTSGPTDTQYF
- - TRBJ1-5 TRBV5-5 TGTGCCAGCAGCTTGGAAGGGACTAAGCCCCAGCATTTT CASSLEGTKPQHF
TRBD2 - TRBJ2-1 TRBV11-2 TGTGCCAGCAGACGGGGGGAGAATGAGCAGTTCTTC CASRRGENEQFF
- - TRBJ1-2 TRBV14 TGTGCCAGCAGCCAAGCTCTTAAGAACTTATTTGGCTACACCTTC CASSQALKNLFGYTF
- - TRBJ1-2 TRBV7-8 TGTGCCAGCAGCCGACAGAAAAACTATGGCTACACCTTC CASSRQKNYGYTF
- - TRBJ1-4 TRBV5-6 TGTGCCAGCAGCTCCCAGGATTATGAAAAACTGTTTTTT CASSSQDYEKLFF